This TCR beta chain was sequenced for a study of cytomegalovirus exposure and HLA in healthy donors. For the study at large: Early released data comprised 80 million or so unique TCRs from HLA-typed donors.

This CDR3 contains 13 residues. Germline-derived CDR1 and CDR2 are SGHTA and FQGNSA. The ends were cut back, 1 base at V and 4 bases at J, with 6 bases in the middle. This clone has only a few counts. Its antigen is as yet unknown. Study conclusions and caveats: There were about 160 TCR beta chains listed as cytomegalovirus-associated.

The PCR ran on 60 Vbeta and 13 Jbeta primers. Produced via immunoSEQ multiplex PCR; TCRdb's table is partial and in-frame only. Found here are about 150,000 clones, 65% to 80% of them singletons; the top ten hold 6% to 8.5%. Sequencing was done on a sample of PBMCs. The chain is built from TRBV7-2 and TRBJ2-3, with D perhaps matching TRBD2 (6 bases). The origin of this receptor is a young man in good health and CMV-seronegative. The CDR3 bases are TGTGCCAGCAGCTTAGGGGGGGCAGATACGCAGTATTTT. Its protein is CASSLGGADTQYF.